The 18 T cell receptor beta chains below come from one sample, sequenced in a study of siplizumab effects on memory and regulatory T cells. This table comes from immunoSEQ multiplex PCR, and its TCRdb copy is limited to in-frame clones, with some not included. The sample lists 50,000 or so clones; about 97% were seen once. What was sequenced was naive CD4+ T cells sorted from blood. The receptors shown here come from a human donor in good health.

The chain joins TRBV19 to TRBJ2-7, with 7 bases aligning to TRBD1. CDR3 length: 14 amino acids. Germline values: CDR1 LNHDA, CDR2 SQIVND (reference sequence). V shed 1 base and J 0 bases; nucleotides not matched to a gene: 0. The CDR3 nucleotides are TGTGCCAGTAGTATAGCAGGGGGCTCCTACGAGCAGTACTTC. Translating it yields CASSIAGGSYEQYF.

The chain has TRBV7-2 and TRBJ2-1; TRBD1 agrees at 9 bases. V shed 7 bases and J 7 bases; nucleotides not matched to a gene: 5. Germline CDR1 and CDR2: SGHTA and FQGNSA. The CDR3 runs to 13 residues. CDR3 loop: CASNQGTGNEQFF. The CDR3 nucleotides are TGTGCCAGCAATCAAGGGACAGGGAATGAGCAGTTCTTC. The full variable domain, in which reference TRBV7-2 and TRBJ2-1 provide the parts outside the CDR3, is GAGVSQSPSNKVTEKGKDVELRCDPISGHTALYWYRQSLGQGLEFLIYFQGNSAPDKSGLPSDRFSAERTGGSVSTLTIQRTQQEDSAVYLCASNQGTGNEQFFGPGTRLTVL.

This sequence joins TRBV2 and TRBJ1-1; the D gene is possibly TRBD1 (5 bases). CDR1 is SNHLY and CDR2 is FYNNEI in the germline V gene. The ends were cut back, 6 bases at V and 1 base at J, with 12 bases in the middle. The CDR3 has 14 residues. CDR3: CASSEGRANTEAFF. DNA of the CDR3: TGTGCCAGCAGCGAGGGGAGGGCGAACACTGAAGCTTTCTTT.

The chain recombines TRBV6-1 with TRBJ1-5; TRBD1 might be the D (6 bases). V lost 3 bases, J lost 7 bases, and 16 bases lay in between. There are 15 residues in the CDR3. Per the germline V gene, CDR1 is MNHNS and CDR2 is SASEGT. This chain's CDR3 is CASSDEQGGLQPQHF. The CDR3 region has the DNA TGTGCCAGCAGTGATGAACAGGGCGGATTACAGCCCCAGCATTTT.

V gene TRBV30 combines with J gene TRBJ1-3; the D is unclear. CDR1 and CDR2 (germline): GTSNPN, SVGIG (reference sequence). With 0 bases removed from V and 2 bases from J, the gap between germline ends came to 8 bases. The CDR3 consists of 14 residues. The CDR3 loop is CAWSVTLAGNTIYF. CDR3 nucleotide sequence: TGTGCCTGGAGTGTCACACTGGCTGGAAACACCATATATTTT. Full variable domain (rest looked up from reference TRBV30 and TRBJ1-3): SQTIHQWPATLVQPVGSPLSLECTVEGTSNPNLYWYRQAAGRGLQLLFYSVGIGQISSEVPQNLSASRPQDRQFILSSKKLLLSDSGFYLCAWSVTLAGNTIYFGEGSWLTVV.

This chain links TRBV18 with TRBJ2-7; D ambiguous. CDR1 and CDR2 (germline): KGHSH, LQKENI. V was pared by 6 bases and J by 2 bases, with 11 bases between. The CDR3 length is 13 residues. The CDR3 reads CASSGGGAYEQYF. The CDR3 nucleotides are TGTGCCAGCTCCGGCGGTGGGGCCTACGAGCAGTACTTC.

The V call is TRBV6-1, the J call TRBJ2-5; 9 nucleotides line up with TRBD1. This CDR3 spans 15 amino acids. Germline lookup yields CDR1 MNHNS and CDR2 SASEGT. The V and J ends lost 7 bases and 4 bases, in that order; junction bases with no gene match: 10. This chain's CDR3 is CASTSGQGRRETQYF. Here the CDR3 DNA reads TGTGCCAGCACCTCTGGACAGGGGCGCCGAGAGACCCAGTACTTC.

The chain uses TRBV18 and TRBJ1-2, with TRBD1 as a possible D gene (6 bases). This CDR3 has 15 residues. The germline V gene has CDR1 KGHSH and CDR2 LQKENI. The V end lost 1 base, the J end lost 3 bases, and 12 bases lay between the germline ends. Here the CDR3 reads CASSPRAGVHYGYTF. The CDR3, as DNA: TGTGCCAGCTCACCACGGGCAGGGGTTCACTATGGCTACACCTTC.

This sequence joins TRBV5-1 and TRBJ2-7; 8 positions match TRBD2. The V and J ends lost 0 bases and 2 bases, in that order; junction bases with no gene match: 4. The CDR3 has 15 residues. Germline CDR1 reads SGHRS; CDR2 reads YFSETQ. The CDR3 DNA reads TGCGCCAGCAGCTTGGCAAGCGGGAGTGCCTACGAGCAGTACTTC. It is translated as CASSLASGSAYEQYF.

The genes are TRBV28 and TRBJ1-4; TRBD1 agrees at 9 bases. Germline loops: CDR1 MDHEN, CDR2 SYDVKM. The ends lost 2 bases at V and 8 bases at J; junction bases unmatched: 6. The CDR3 totals 15 residues. The CDR3 loop is CASSLGGQGSEKLFF. CDR3 nucleotides: TGTGCCAGCAGTTTAGGGGGACAGGGATCCGAAAAACTGTTTTTT.

The rearrangement uses TRBV29-1 and TRBJ2-2; no definite D call. There are 14 residues in the CDR3. The V end was cut by 4 bases, the J end by 0 bases, with 9 bases between. Per the germline V gene, CDR1 is SQVTM and CDR2 is ANQGSEA. The CDR3 protein is CSVGSRANTGELFF. In DNA form, the CDR3 reads TGCAGCGTTGGGAGTAGGGCGAACACCGGGGAGCTGTTTTTT.

The chain links TRBV9 to TRBJ2-1, with 10 positions matching TRBD2. Per germline, CDR1 SGDLS and CDR2 YYNGEE. V lost 6 bases and J lost 5; bases outside the gene matches: 8. The CDR3 loop spans 15 amino acids. The CDR3 region has the DNA TGTGCCAGCACCCCCGGACTAGCGGACCACAATGAGCAGTTCTTC. Protein product: CASTPGLADHNEQFF.

V and J are TRBV19 and TRBJ2-5, with 10 bases aligning to TRBD1. V was pared by 5 bases and J by 5 bases, with 8 bases of the junction left unmatched. There are 15 residues in the CDR3. CDR1 and CDR2 (germline): LNHDA, SQIVND (reference sequence). For the CDR3, the DNA is TGTGCCAGTAGTCGAGGACAGGGGGAGGGGGAGACCCAGTACTTC. Its translation is CASSRGQGEGETQYF.

The chain employs TRBV9 and TRBJ2-1; TRBD2 agrees at 9 bases. J gave up 4 bases and V 6 bases, and 5 bases lay outside the gene matches. Germline V gives CDR1 SGDLS, CDR2 YYNGEE. CDR3 length: 14 residues. CDR3 nucleotides: TGTGCCAGCACCATTAGCGGGAGTTACAATGAGCAGTTCTTC. This encodes CASTISGSYNEQFF.

The table lists this clone with a count of one. The chain carries TRBV28 and TRBJ2-4; D may match TRBD1 or TRBD2 (5 bases each). Germline V CDR1 and CDR2: MDHEN, SYDVKM. V lost 8 bases to trimming and J lost 0 bases, with 29 bases between them. This CDR3 is built from 20 residues. The CDR3: CASLLSPDGASQLAKNIQYF. The CDR3 DNA follows: TGTGCCAGCCTCTTATCCCCGGACGGGGCTAGCCAACTAGCCAAAAACATTCAGTACTTC.

The chain has TRBV12-5 and TRBJ2-7; no reliable D call. Germline-derived CDR1 and CDR2 are LGHNT and FRNRAP. CDR3 size: 13 residues. V gave up 5 bases and J gave up 2 bases, with 10 bases separating them. The CDR3 DNA sequence: TGTGCTAGTGGTCTCGGACGGGCCTACGAGCAGTACTTC. This encodes CASGLGRAYEQYF.

This rearrangement joins TRBV5-1 to TRBJ2-7; D gene unclear. Per germline, CDR1 SGHRS and CDR2 YFSETQ. The V end lost 5 bases, the J end lost 1 base, and 4 bases lay between the germline ends. There are 11 residues in the CDR3. The CDR3 coding sequence is TGCGCCAGCAGTCCTTCCTACGAGCAGTACTTC. It encodes CASSPSYEQYF.

This sequence joins TRBV30 and TRBJ1-2; 8 bases are a match to TRBD1. The CDR3 is 15 residues long. Germline V gives CDR1 GTSNPN, CDR2 SVGIG (reference sequence). Trimming removed 4 bases from V and 0 bases from J; junction bases left unmatched: 7. CDR3: CAWKFGQGSNYGYTF. For the CDR3, the DNA is TGTGCCTGGAAATTTGGACAGGGTTCTAACTATGGCTACACCTTC.